This T cell receptor (beta chain) was sequenced for a study of CD8+ T cells in alopecia areata. Study summary: Grafting placed skin from approximately 6-12-month-old C3H/HeJ donors with spontaneous alopecia onto roughly 7-10-week-old female C3H/HeJ mice. Study-level findings and limits: Mice showed clearer TCR sharing than patients did, a gap that was possibly HLA-related. An increase in clonality over normal scalp was evident in lesional scalp, especially alopecia totalis/universalis.

It was with CD4, CD8alpha, NKG2D, NKG2ACE and other markers that pooled cutaneous lymph node cells were sorted. This clone occurred a few times. Its antigen is as yet unknown. Mouse names are used for the genes. The read ends 4 residues shy of where the CDR3 ends; the end is completed using the germline J gene. Extracted RNA was reverse transcribed, and the resulting cDNA served as sequencing template. Some clones are missing from TCRdb's copy, which holds only in-frame ones; the method was immunoSEQ multiplex PCR. There are about 270,000 clones in the sample, none observed a single time. The germline V gene has CDR1 NSHNY and CDR2 SYGAGN. The junction had 9 bases not matched to a gene; V was cut back by 7 bases and J by 3 bases. The CDR3 extends over 15 amino acids.

This sequence was found in a C3H/HeJ mouse with alopecia areata. For this strain, the MHC haplotype corresponds to H2-k. The chain links TRBV13-1 to TRBJ1-1; 10 positions agree with TRBD1. Sample: CD4+ T cells sorted from a lymph node. CDR3 residues: CASQPGQGRDTEVFF. The DNA read from the CDR3 is TGTGCCAGCCAGCCGGGACAGGGGAGGGACACA.